These 2 T cell receptor beta chains share one sample of origin, sequenced in a study of cytomegalovirus exposure and HLA in healthy donors. Vbeta (60) and Jbeta (13) primers were used in the PCR. Data came from immunoSEQ multiplex PCR; TCRdb stores just in-frame clones and leaves some out. The table has approximately 250,000 clones, roughly 84% seen once. Sequencing was carried out using PBMCs. These receptors were collected from a girl aged 2 to 9 in good health and CMV-seronegative.

This chain joins TRBV5-1 and TRBJ2-1; D unresolved. The V end was cut by 0 bases, the J end by 9 bases, with 10 bases between. The CDR3 length is 13 residues. CDR1 and CDR2 (germline): SGHRS, YFSETQ. In nucleotides, the CDR3 is TGCGCCAGCAGCTTGGAGGCGAGGTTTGAGCAGTTCTTC. Amino acid sequence: CASSLEARFEQFF. Full variable domain (outside the CDR3, taken from reference TRBV5-1 and TRBJ2-1): KAGVTQTPRYLIKTRGQQVTLSCSPISGHRSVSWYQQTPGQGLQFLFEYFSETQRNKGNFPGRFSGRQFSNSRSEMNVSTLELGDSALYLCASSLEARFEQFFGPGTRLTVL.

The genes are TRBV4-1 and TRBJ2-3; TRBD1 matches at 9 bases. After removal of 1 base from V and 3 bases from J, the junction contained 11 bases not matched to a gene. Germline-derived CDR1 and CDR2 are MGHRA and YSYEKL. The CDR3 totals 18 residues. The CDR3 DNA sequence: TGCGCCAGCAGCCAAGGTCTAAAAGGGACAGGGTCAACAGATACGCAGTATTTT. Protein: CASSQGLKGTGSTDTQYF.